Shown below are 20 T cell receptor beta chains from a single sample sequenced in a study of beta chain features in type 1 diabetes. These receptors' targets are unknown. Expressed TCRB transcripts got sequenced, as all isolated RNA was reverse transcribed. Method: immunoSEQ multiplex PCR; TCRdb's copy keeps in-frame clones and lacks some. This table holds hundreds of thousands of clones, 11% to 15% found once. Study findings and constraints: There was a moderate but significant shortening of TCRB CDR3s in all four CD4+ subsets of Type 1 diabetes patients.

Sequenced material: naive CD4+ T cells from blood. The source is a man younger than 30 with type 1 diabetes.

The genes are TRBV5-8 and TRBJ2-5, with D perhaps being TRBD1 or TRBD2 (5 bases each). The end of the DNA fits TRBJ2-7 better, so the J call may be wrong. CDR3 length: 15 amino acids. Per germline, CDR1 SGHTS and CDR2 YDEGEE. DNA for the CDR3: TGTGCCAGCAGCCCCCTTTTAGGGGACCTCTACGAGCAGTACTTC. Translating gives CASSPLLGDLYEQYF.

This clone was detected a few times. In nucleotides, the CDR3 is TGTGCCAGCAGTGACCCCCAGGCTGGAAACACCATATATTTT. It codes for CASSDPQAGNTIYF. This chain uses TRBV25-1 with TRBJ1-3; no firm D call. Trimming cost V 3 bases and J 2 bases, with 8 bases left between them. CDR1 and CDR2 from the germline V gene are MGHDK and SYGVNS. CDR3 length: 14 amino acids.

This clone was seen only a few times. V and J are TRBV11-2 and TRBJ1-2; 9 bases line up with TRBD1. This CDR3 is 15 amino acids long. Trimming took 5 bases from V and 8 from J; bases not matched to a gene: 12. Germline V gene lookup returns CDR1 SGHAT and CDR2 FQNNGV. The DNA for the CDR3 is TGTGCCAGCAGCCCGCTCCGGACAGGGGTTGGAGGCTACACCTTC. Translating gives CASSPLRTGVGGYTF.

This rearrangement joins TRBV7-7 to TRBJ2-5, with TRBD1 identical over 8 bases. The germline gives CDR1 SSHAT, CDR2 FNYEAQ (reference sequence). CDR3 size: 14 residues. The CDR3 protein is CASSWTGYSKTQYF. CDR3 DNA: TGTGCTAGCTCCTGGACAGGGTACTCGAAGACCCAGTACTTC.

In this sample, this clone turned up a few times. This chain uses TRBV18 with TRBJ2-1; 9 bases fit TRBD2. The CDR3 is made up of 15 amino acids. Germline V gene data show CDR1 as KGHSH and CDR2 as LQKENI. J gave up 7 bases and V 6 bases, and 10 bases lay outside the gene matches. In nucleotides, the CDR3 is TGTGCCAGCTCCCTAGCGGGGACGTTTCGGAATGAGCAGTTCTTC. This codes for CASSLAGTFRNEQFF.

This clone appeared a few times. The J gene is TRBJ1-2, the V gene TRBV25-1, with D uncertain. Germline V CDR1 and CDR2: MGHDK, SYGVNS. V was cut by 2 bases and J by 0 bases, with 10 bases left in between. The CDR3 consists of 15 residues. The CDR3 DNA follows: TGTGCCAGCAGTGAACAAGGTCTTCCTAACTATGGCTACACCTTC. This sequence encodes CASSEQGLPNYGYTF.

A single count supports this clone. V and J are TRBV4-1 and TRBJ2-1; 9 nucleotides align to TRBD2. V lost 1 base, J lost 4 bases, and 11 bases stayed unmatched. CDR1 is MGHRA, CDR2 YSYEKL, per germline. The length of the CDR3 is 18 residues. CDR3: CASSQVYTTSGDYNEQFF. In nucleotides, the CDR3 is TGCGCCAGCAGCCAAGTTTATACGACTAGCGGAGATTACAATGAGCAGTTCTTC.

This clone has only a few counts. The V gene is TRBV11-2, the J gene TRBJ2-1; TRBD1 matches 9 bases. The trim removed 2 bases at V and 2 bases at J, leaving 7 bases unmatched. There are 17 residues in the CDR3. The V gene's germline CDR1 is SGHAT and CDR2 FQNNGV. The CDR3 region has the DNA TGTGCCAGCAGCTTAAGCGGGACAGGGTATGCCTACAATGAGCAGTTCTTC. Protein: CASSLSGTGYAYNEQFF.

This clone has more than one count but fewer than ten. The rearrangement uses TRBV2 and TRBJ2-1; D gene ambiguous. Germline CDR1 and CDR2: SNHLY and FYNNEI. The CDR3 has 11 amino acids. The chain's CDR3 is CVSVMNNEQFF. DNA of the CDR3: TGTGTATCGGTCATGAACAATGAGCAGTTCTTC.

This clone was counted only a few times. The CDR3 reads CASSLVASGSSYNEQFF. CDR3 DNA sequence: TGCGCCAGCAGCTTGGTGGCTAGCGGCAGCTCCTACAATGAGCAGTTCTTC. The rearrangement links TRBV5-1 to TRBJ2-1; the match to TRBD2 covers 7 bases. This CDR3 comprises 17 residues. Germline trimming cut 0 bases from V and 0 bases from J; bases unmatched to any gene: 6. CDR1 is SGHRS and CDR2 is YFSETQ in the germline V gene.

The chain links TRBV15 to TRBJ2-1; 10 nucleotides line up with TRBD1. The CDR3 spans 14 residues. Germline V gene lookup returns CDR1 LNHNV and CDR2 YYDKDF (reference sequence). V lost 0 bases to trimming and J lost 8 bases; unmatched junction nucleotides: 1. CDR3 coding DNA: TGTGCCACCAGCAGAGAGACAGGGGGCTATGAGCAGTTCTTC. Translating it yields CATSRETGGYEQFF.

The gene calls are TRBV7-9 and TRBJ2-5; 13 nucleotides agree with TRBD2. Germline V lookup: CDR1 SEHNR, CDR2 FQNEAQ (reference sequence). J lost 0 bases, V lost 11 bases, and 3 bases had no gene match. This CDR3 is built from 14 residues. CDR3 loop: CAEGTSGNQETQYF. CDR3 bases: TGTGCCGAAGGGACTAGCGGGAACCAAGAGACCCAGTACTTC.

The chain has TRBV10-3 and TRBJ1-2; possibly TRBD1 for D (5 bases). CDR3 length equals 12 residues. Trimming cost V 7 bases and J 2 bases, with 8 bases left between them. Germline V gene lookup returns CDR1 ENHRY and CDR2 SYGVKD. The CDR3 sequence is CAINQGNYGYTF. CDR3 bases: TGTGCCATCAATCAGGGCAACTATGGCTACACCTTC.

The rearrangement joins TRBV6-6 to TRBJ1-2; TRBD1 is a possible D gene (5 bases). CDR3 length: 16 amino acids. Germline assignment: CDR1 MNHNY and CDR2 SVGAGI (reference sequence). V was cut by 7 bases and J by 6 bases, with 24 bases left in between. CDR3 nucleotide sequence: TGTGCCAGCACCCCCGGGCAGGGAGTAGGGATTGATGGCTACACCTTC. Amino acid sequence: CASTPGQGVGIDGYTF.

In DNA form, the CDR3 reads TGCGCCAGTCGGACAGGGGGCGCCATGAACACTGAAGCTTTCTTT. Protein: CASRTGGAMNTEAFF. The chain links TRBV10-2 to TRBJ1-1, with 11 bases matching TRBD1. This CDR3 has 15 amino acids. The ends lost 9 bases at V and 0 bases at J; junction bases unmatched: 6. Per germline, CDR1 WSHSY and CDR2 SAAADI.

The chain carries TRBV14 and TRBJ1-6, with D hard to call. V was pared by 0 bases and J by 7 bases, with 7 bases between. Germline V gives CDR1 SGHDN, CDR2 FVKESK. The CDR3 is 14 amino acids. The CDR3 is CASSQEAWNSPLHF. DNA for the CDR3: TGTGCCAGCAGCCAAGAAGCTTGGAATTCACCCCTCCACTTT.

CDR3 region: CASTGQISSGANVLTF. Here the CDR3 DNA reads TGTGCCAGCACCGGACAGATAAGCTCTGGGGCCAACGTCCTGACTTTC. The J gene is TRBJ2-6, the V gene TRBV7-2, with TRBD1 as a possible D gene (6 bases). The CDR3 has 16 amino acids. The germline V and J ends were trimmed by 7 bases and 0 bases, with 13 bases remaining between them. The germline V gene encodes CDR1 SGHTA and CDR2 FQGNSA.

V gene TRBV18 combines with J gene TRBJ2-5; TRBD2 matches 7 bases. The germline CDR1 and CDR2 sequences are KGHSH and LQKENI. The CDR3 totals 14 residues. After removal of 2 bases from V and 4 bases from J, the junction contained 4 bases not matched to a gene. The CDR3 loop is CASSPAGERETQYF. The CDR3 nucleotides read TGTGCCAGCTCACCAGCGGGAGAGCGAGAGACCCAGTACTTC.

V is TRBV30 and J is TRBJ2-5, with D perhaps matching TRBD1 (6 bases). CDR1 GTSNPN and CDR2 SVGIG come from the germline V gene (reference sequence). This CDR3 region has 13 residues. V was clipped by 1 base and J by 4 bases, with 10 bases between them. The CDR3: CAWSGTVGETQYF. In DNA form, the CDR3 reads TGTGCCTGGAGTGGGACAGTAGGAGAGACCCAGTACTTC.

This clone was seen only a few times. V usage is TRBV7-2 and J usage is TRBJ2-7, with D unresolved. The V end was cut by 0 bases, the J end by 12 bases, with 12 bases between. There are 12 residues in the CDR3. Germline values: CDR1 SGHTA, CDR2 FQGNSA. This chain's CDR3 is CASSLADGRTYF. The CDR3 region has the DNA TGTGCCAGCAGCTTAGCGGATGGAAGGACGTACTTC.